Each of the 32 T cell receptor beta chains below was sequenced from the same sample in a study of naive and memory T cell subsets. Findings and limits, study-wide: Possibly reflecting memory cells re-expressing CD45RA, a few larger clonotypes occurred in naive repertoires, especially CD8.

For these TCRs, the target antigens are not known. The beta constant-region primer was an equimolar mix of two oligonucleotides covering TRBC1 and TRBC2. Ligated cDNA was amplified by four rounds of PCR with nested alpha and beta constant-region primers and SP2. TCRdb independently ran MiXCR on the UMI-ligation and nested PCR reads; one entry per CDR3 protein. The table records 85,000 to 130,000 distinct CDR3 sequences, about 15% of them present only once. Sequencing was carried out using naive CD8+ T cells from blood. The origin of the receptors is a human donor in good health.

This clonotype occurred a few times. The chain joins TRBV6-2 or TRBV6-3 to TRBJ2-2; maybe TRBD2 (5 bases). The CDR3 totals 15 residues. V lost 8 bases and J lost 3, with 16 bases in between. Germline assignment: CDR1 MNHEY and CDR2 SVGEGT. CDR3 DNA sequence: TGTGCCAGCTATCGCGGGCGCGAGGACACCGGGGAGCTGTTTTTT. Amino acids: CASYRGREDTGELFF.

This clonotype was picked up a small number of times. The chain links TRBV3-2 to TRBJ1-5; the table calls TRBD1, which could not be checked here. TRBV3-2 is classified as a pseudogene. This CDR3 is 18 amino acids long. CDR3 DNA sequence: TGTGCCAGCAGCCAAGAGGTGGGGGACAGGGGAAGCAATCAGCCCCAGCATTTT. The encoded protein is CASSQEVGDRGSNQPQHF.

The V and J genes are TRBV12-3 or TRBV12-4 and TRBJ2-7; 10 nucleotides line up with TRBD1. J gave up 6 bases and V 5 bases, and 7 bases lay outside the gene matches. The CDR3 covers 14 residues. CDR3 region: CASSLRQGAGEQYF. In DNA form, the CDR3 reads TGTGCCAGCAGTCTTCGACAGGGGGCTGGCGAGCAGTACTTC.

This clonotype was counted a few times. The CDR3 protein is CASSYGGNSNQPQHF. CDR3 nucleotide sequence: TGTGCCAGCAGTTACGGGGGCAATAGCAATCAGCCCCAGCATTTT. V gene TRBV6-6 combines with J gene TRBJ1-5; possibly TRBD1 for D (6 bases). CDR1 MNHNY and CDR2 SVGAGI come from the germline V gene (reference sequence). The CDR3 extends over 15 amino acids. Trimming left V 2 bases short and J 0 bases short, with 8 bases between.

This chain links TRBV6-5 with TRBJ1-6; D perhaps matches TRBD1 (5 bases). Trimming took 7 bases from V and 10 from J, leaving 17 bases between them. Germline CDR1 MNHEY, CDR2 SVGAGI. The CDR3 totals 14 residues. In nucleotides, the CDR3 is TGTGCCAGCACCAACGAGGGGAGAGGCTCACCCCTCCACTTT. Translated: CASTNEGRGSPLHF.

Regarding this clonotype: With a much larger clone just one base away, this may be a read error. The rearrangement uses TRBV12-3 or TRBV12-4 and TRBJ1-4; D is possibly TRBD1 (6 bases). The CDR3 loop spans 15 amino acids. The CDR3 sequence is CANSFFGTRYEKLFF. In nucleotides, the CDR3 is TGTGCCAACAGTTTTTTCGGGACAAGATATGAAAAACTGTTTTTT.

This clonotype was detected only a few times. The CDR3, as DNA: TGTGCCAGCAGTCCACGGGGGGAGACCCAGTACTTC. Translation gives CASSPRGETQYF. V is TRBV27 and J is TRBJ2-5; perhaps TRBD2 as D (6 bases). This CDR3 spans 12 amino acids. The germline V gene encodes CDR1 MNHEY and CDR2 SMNVEV (reference sequence). V lost 5 bases to trimming and J lost 5 bases, with 9 bases between them.

V and J are TRBV29-1 and TRBJ1-1, with D possibly TRBD1 on 5 matching bases. Germline CDR1 and CDR2: SQVTM and ANQGSEA. The CDR3 totals 11 residues. The CDR3: CLGLLNTEAFF. The CDR3 nucleotides read TGCCTGGGGCTTTTGAACACTGAAGCTTTCTTT.

The chain carries TRBV4-2 and TRBJ2-7, with TRBD2 identical over 10 bases. Germline V gene lookup returns CDR1 LGHNA and CDR2 YNFKEQ. V was clipped by 1 base and J by 6 bases; unmatched bases: 3. The CDR3 covers 14 residues. CDR3 protein: CASSQGTSGIEQYF. For the CDR3, the DNA is TGTGCCAGCAGCCAAGGTACTAGCGGGATCGAGCAGTACTTC.

This clonotype has more than one count but fewer than ten. This sequence joins TRBV14 and TRBJ2-3; TRBD1 might be the D (5 bases). The CDR3 extends over 15 amino acids. V dropped 2 bases and J dropped 4 bases, with 13 bases sitting between them. The germline V gene encodes CDR1 SGHDN and CDR2 FVKESK. The chain's CDR3 is CASSQPRESADTQYF. CDR3 DNA: TGTGCCAGCAGCCAACCCAGGGAATCGGCAGATACGCAGTATTTT.

V and J are TRBV10-3 and TRBJ1-6; maybe TRBD1 (6 bases). CDR3 length: 15 residues. The V gene lost 1 base and the J gene lost 10 bases, with 14 bases spanning the gap. CDR1 is ENHRY and CDR2 is SYGVKD in the germline V gene. The CDR3 here is CAISEWVGGGSPLHF. CDR3 coding DNA: TGTGCCATCAGTGAGTGGGTCGGGGGCGGATCACCCCTCCACTTT.

V and J are TRBV27 and TRBJ1-1; 8 bases are a match to TRBD1. CDR1 is MNHEY, CDR2 SMNVEV, per germline (reference sequence). The CDR3 is made up of 14 amino acids. The V gene end was trimmed by 6 bases and the J gene end by 1 base; junction bases not matched to a gene: 4. The CDR3 protein is CASRTGVPNTEAFF. CDR3 nucleotide sequence: TGTGCCAGCAGGACAGGGGTACCGAACACTGAAGCTTTCTTT.

This clonotype was picked up a small number of times. A junction end diverges from the germline sequence, so it may reflect a read error. The chain uses TRBV13 and TRBJ1-1, with D maybe TRBD1 (6 bases). In germline, CDR1 is PRHDT, CDR2 FYEKMQ (reference sequence). The CDR3 is 15 amino acids. The chain's CDR3 is CASSLGDILNTEAFF. In DNA, the CDR3 is TGTGCCAGCAGCCTAGGGGACATTTTGAACACTGAAGCTTTCTTT.

This clonotype has at least ten counts. V usage is TRBV11-2 and J usage is TRBJ2-1; D not certain. V was trimmed by 5 bases and J by 6 bases, leaving 8 bases between them. Looked up from germline, CDR1 is SGHAT and CDR2 is FQNNGV. The CDR3 is 12 residues long. The CDR3 here is CASSTPGNEQFF. For the CDR3, the DNA is TGTGCCAGCAGCACGCCAGGCAATGAGCAGTTCTTC. Complete variable domain (other parts from reference TRBV11-2 and TRBJ2-1): EAGVAQSPRYKIIEKRQSVAFWCNPISGHATLYWYQQILGQGPKLLIQFQNNGVVDDSQLPKDRFSAERLKGVDSTLKIQPAKLEDSAVYLCASSTPGNEQFFGPGTRLTVL.

The CDR3 bases are TGTGCCAGCAGTTCCGACTCCAGACCACTCCTCCACAATGAGCAGTTCTTC. It translates to CASSSDSRPLLHNEQFF. The chain couples TRBV28 to TRBJ2-1; D is unclear. The CDR3 extends over 17 amino acids. With 4 bases removed from V and 5 bases from J, the gap between germline ends came to 21 bases. Germline V lookup: CDR1 MDHEN, CDR2 SYDVKM.

V usage is TRBV7-9 and J usage is TRBJ2-7, with a possible D match to TRBD2 (6 bases). The CDR3 extends over 17 amino acids. CDR1 is SEHNR and CDR2 is FQNEAQ in the germline V gene (reference sequence). V dropped 1 base and J dropped 0 bases, with 16 bases sitting between them. The CDR3 sequence: CASSLEPGEGNSYEQYF. The CDR3 nucleotides read TGTGCCAGCAGCTTAGAGCCGGGGGAAGGGAACTCCTACGAGCAGTACTTC.

This clonotype has more than one count but fewer than ten. V usage is TRBV4-3 and J usage is TRBJ2-7, with TRBD2 matching over 8 bases. CDR1 LGHNA and CDR2 YSLEER come from the germline V gene. The CDR3 runs to 14 residues. With 2 bases clipped from V and 4 bases from J, the junction kept 4 bases outside the gene matches. CDR3: CASSQLAGQYEQYF. CDR3 DNA sequence: TGCGCCAGCAGCCAACTAGCGGGCCAATACGAGCAGTACTTC.

The chain has TRBV14 and TRBJ2-3; possibly TRBD2 for D (6 bases). The CDR3 loop spans 17 amino acids. The germline V gene has CDR1 SGHDN and CDR2 FVKESK. V gave up 0 bases and J gave up 0 bases, with 13 bases separating them. The CDR3 DNA follows: TGTGCCAGCAGCCAAGATGTCCGCGGGGTGAGCACAGATACGCAGTATTTT. It specifies CASSQDVRGVSTDTQYF.

The chain recombines TRBV7-9 with TRBJ2-5; maybe TRBD1 (7 bases). The germline V gene encodes CDR1 SEHNR and CDR2 FQNEAQ (reference sequence). This CDR3 region has 16 residues. Trimming cost V 4 bases and J 2 bases, with 17 bases left between them. As DNA, the CDR3 is TGTGCCAGCAGCTGGGGCCAGGGGGAGGTACAAGAGACCCAGTACTTC. Protein: CASSWGQGEVQETQYF.

This clonotype came up a few times. The chain recombines TRBV4-3 with TRBJ1-2; D gene unclear. The CDR3 extends over 15 amino acids. Trimming cost V 0 bases and J 0 bases, with 8 bases left between them. The germline gives CDR1 LGHNA, CDR2 YSLEER. In DNA form, the CDR3 reads TGCGCCAGCAGCCAAGACAGGACCCCTAACTATGGCTACACCTTC. Encoded protein: CASSQDRTPNYGYTF.

The chain links TRBV4-3 to TRBJ2-2, with 7 positions matching TRBD1. J gave up 4 bases and V 1 base, and 3 bases lay outside the gene matches. CDR3 size: 15 residues. The V gene's germline CDR1 is LGHNA and CDR2 YSLEER. CDR3 in amino acids: CASSQGDRATGELFF. The CDR3 DNA reads as TGCGCCAGCAGCCAAGGCGACAGGGCCACCGGGGAGCTGTTTTTT.

Comment on this clonotype: One base away lies a much larger clone, so this may be a sequencing read error. Since the CDR3 does not end with the conserved phenylalanine or tryptophan, this likely comes from a read error. This rearrangement joins TRBV12-3 or TRBV12-4 to TRBJ1-6, with unresolved D. The V end was cut by 1 base, the J end by 0 bases, with 7 bases between. The CDR3 is made up of 16 amino acids. The CDR3 region is CASSLGGSSYNSPLHL. As DNA, the CDR3 is TGTGCCAGCAGTTTAGGAGGGAGCTCCTATAATTCACCCCTCCACCTT.

This clonotype was detected ten times or more. The chain has TRBV4-1 and TRBJ1-6; TRBD1 aligns across 9 bases. Germline V lookup: CDR1 MGHRA, CDR2 YSYEKL. J lost 0 bases, V lost 2 bases, and 2 bases had no gene match. This CDR3 spans 17 amino acids. The chain's CDR3 is CASSQTDRGSYNSPLHF. The CDR3 DNA reads TGCGCCAGCAGCCAAACGGACAGGGGCTCCTATAATTCACCCCTCCACTTT.

This clonotype has at least ten counts. V is TRBV5-1 and J is TRBJ2-1; possibly TRBD1 for D (6 bases). Germline CDR1 is SGHRS and CDR2 is YFSETQ. Trimming stripped 6 bases from V and 8 bases from J, with 24 bases between. The CDR3 is made up of 16 amino acids. As DNA, the CDR3 is TGCGCCAGCAAGGAGTATGATAACAGGGCGCTGGATGAGCAGTTCTTC. Protein: CASKEYDNRALDEQFF.

This rearrangement joins TRBV20-1 to TRBJ1-2; D call uncertain. Germline values: CDR1 DFQATT, CDR2 SNEGSKA (reference sequence). The CDR3 runs 8 residues. The CDR3 coding sequence is TGCACCTCTGATGGCTACACCTTC. Amino acid sequence: CTSDGYTF.

This clonotype was found a few times. The chain links TRBV4-3 to TRBJ1-1; D is unresolved. The germline V gene has CDR1 LGHNA and CDR2 YSLEER. The CDR3 runs to 14 residues. V lost 7 bases and J lost 1, with 13 bases in between. CDR3 sequence reads: CASTPTEGNTEAFF. CDR3 coding DNA: TGCGCCAGCACCCCGACGGAAGGGAACACTGAAGCTTTCTTT.

The V and J genes are TRBV7-6 and TRBJ1-1; D ambiguous. Germline CDR1 reads SGHVS; CDR2 reads FNYEAQ. The CDR3 has 15 amino acids. V was shortened by 1 base and J by 0 bases, with 9 bases between the two germline ends. Here the CDR3 DNA reads TGTGCCAGCAGCTTAGAAGGGCGGCTGAACACTGAAGCTTTCTTT. This gives the protein CASSLEGRLNTEAFF.

This clonotype occurred many times. The CDR3 protein is CASSLAGGTGELFF. CDR3 DNA: TGTGCCAGCAGTTTAGCGGGAGGCACCGGGGAGCTGTTTTTT. The chain carries TRBV27 and TRBJ2-2, with 8 bases aligning to TRBD2. V dropped 2 bases and J dropped 4; count of bases not matched to a gene: 0. CDR3 size: 14 residues. Looked up from germline, CDR1 is MNHEY and CDR2 is SMNVEV (reference sequence).

This clonotype was observed a handful of times. The V call is TRBV5-1, the J call TRBJ2-3; D perhaps matches TRBD2 (5 bases). The germline V gene encodes CDR1 SGHRS and CDR2 YFSETQ. V was shortened by 4 bases and J by 4 bases, with 13 bases between the two germline ends. CDR3 length equals 14 residues. The CDR3 DNA reads as TGCGCCAGCAGCCCCCGGGGAGAGCCAGATACGCAGTATTTT. Amino acid sequence: CASSPRGEPDTQYF. Variable domain in full (rest from reference TRBV5-1 and TRBJ2-3): KAGVTQTPRYLIKTRGQQVTLSCSPISGHRSVSWYQQTPGQGLQFLFEYFSETQRNKGNFPGRFSGRQFSNSRSEMNVSTLELGDSALYLCASSPRGEPDTQYFGPGTRLTVL.

J is TRBJ1-5 and V is TRBV19; D unclear. There are 13 residues in the CDR3. Between the trimmed V and J ends, which lost 0 bases and 5 bases, there was a span of 5 bases. Per germline, CDR1 LNHDA and CDR2 SQIVND (reference sequence). The CDR3 DNA follows: TGTGCCAGTAGTATAGATCTTTATCAGCCCCAGCATTTT. This sequence encodes CASSIDLYQPQHF.

This chain links TRBV10-2 with TRBJ1-1; 7 bases are a match to TRBD1. Germline V lookup: CDR1 WSHSY, CDR2 SAAADI. This CDR3 is built from 11 residues. The V and J ends lost 7 bases and 8 bases, in that order; junction bases with no gene match: 4. The DNA of the CDR3 is TGCGCCAGCATAAACAGGGGCGAAGCTTTCTTT. Protein sequence: CASINRGEAFF.

This clonotype has a count of ten or more. The chain is built from TRBV12-3 or TRBV12-4 and TRBJ2-1; TRBD2 matches 7 bases. With V trimmed by 6 bases and J by 2 bases, 13 bases remained unmatched. The CDR3 covers 17 residues. In DNA, the CDR3 is TGTGCCAGCAGCAGTCCCACCGGGAGGCAGGCCTACAATGAGCAGTTCTTC. Its protein is CASSSPTGRQAYNEQFF.